Detailed here is one T cell receptor beta chain. Its antigen is still unknown. Constant-segment primers and 5'RACE yielded cDNA libraries for TCR alpha and TCR beta, each carrying sample barcodes and UMIs. TCRdb re-analysed the 5' RACE reads in MiXCR, keeping a single row per CDR3 protein. The sample records a few hundred thousand distinct CDR3 sequences, under 20% being singletons. The CDR3 loop spans 18 amino acids. V was pared by 2 bases and J by 4 bases, with 13 bases of the junction left unmatched. Germline values: CDR1 SGHRS, CDR2 YFSETQ. This sample is drawn from a study of T-cell memory formation after mild COVID-19. Turning to the study itself: TCR clusters were mostly confined to one donor each.

Findings and limits, study-wide: Clones shrinking from day 15 to 85 showed even CD4/CD8 mixes; later expanders tilted CD4+. Second-wave clones reaching peak frequency on day 37 lacked confirmed SARS-CoV-2 specificity.

The specimen sequenced was PBMCs or a T cell subset sorted from them (not recorded which). The V and J genes are TRBV5-1 and TRBJ2-5; TRBD1 aligns across 11 bases. The source of this sequence is a man in his late teens or twenties who had mild COVID-19 (a few samples of this study predate the infection). Cell type and time point are not known. As DNA, the CDR3 is TGCGCCAGCAGCTTAGGGGTCCTCGGACAGGGGGCAGGAGAGACCCAGTACTTC. Its protein product is CASSLGVLGQGAGETQYF.